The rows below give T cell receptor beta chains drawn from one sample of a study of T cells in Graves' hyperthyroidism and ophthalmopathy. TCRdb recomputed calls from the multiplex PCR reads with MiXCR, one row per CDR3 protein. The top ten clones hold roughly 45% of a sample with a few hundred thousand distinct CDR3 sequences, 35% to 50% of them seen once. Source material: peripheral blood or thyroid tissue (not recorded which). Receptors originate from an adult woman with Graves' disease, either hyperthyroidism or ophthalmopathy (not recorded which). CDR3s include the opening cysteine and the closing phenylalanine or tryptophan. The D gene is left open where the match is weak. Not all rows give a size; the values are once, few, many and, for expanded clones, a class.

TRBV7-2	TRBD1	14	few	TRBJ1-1	CASSRAGGNTEAFF	TGTGCCAGCAGCCGCGCAGGGGGGAACACTGAAGCTTTCTTT
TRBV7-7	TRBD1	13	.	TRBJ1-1	CANRGRSRTEAFF	TGTGCTAACAGGGGGCGTTCGCGAACTGAAGCTTTCTTT
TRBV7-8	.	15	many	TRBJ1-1	CASSLGGGMNTEAFF	TGTGCCAGCAGCTTAGGGGGGGGGATGAACACTGAAGCTTTCTTT
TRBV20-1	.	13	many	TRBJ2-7	CSAPRGDLYEQYF	TGCAGTGCCCCCCGAGGGGACCTCTACGAGCAGTACTTC
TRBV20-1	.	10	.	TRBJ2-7	CSAITREQYF	TGCAGTGCTATTACTAGGGAGCAGTACTTC
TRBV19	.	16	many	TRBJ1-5	CASSTLMTARNQPQHF	TGTGCCAGTAGTACACTAATGACAGCCCGAAATCAGCCCCAGCATTTT
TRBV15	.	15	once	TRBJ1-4	CATSRDNAANEKLFF	TGTGCCACCAGCAGAGATAATGCGGCCAATGAAAAACTGTTTTTT
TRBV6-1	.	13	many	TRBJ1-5	CASSEGSYQPQHF	TGTGCCAGCAGTGAGGGGAGTTATCAGCCCCAGCATTTT
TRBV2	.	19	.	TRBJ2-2	CASSLTSVQVRSRLGELFF	TGTGCCAGCAGCCTGACTAGTGTCCAGGTCCGGAGTAGGCTCGGGGAGCTGTTTTTT
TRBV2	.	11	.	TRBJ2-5	CASQAQETQYF	TGTGCCAGCCAGGCCCAAGAGACCCAGTACTTC
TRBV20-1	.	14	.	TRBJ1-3	CSAREGDSGNTIYF	TGCAGTGCTAGAGAGGGGGACTCTGGAAACACCATATATTTT
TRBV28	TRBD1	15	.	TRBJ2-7	CASRGRTGSGDEQYF	TGTGCCAGCAGGGGCCGGACAGGCTCAGGGGACGAGCAGTACTTC
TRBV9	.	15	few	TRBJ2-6	CASSVGGAGANVQTF	TGTGCCAGCAGCGTGGGGGGAGCTGGGGCCAACGTCCAGACTTTC
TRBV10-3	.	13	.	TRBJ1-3	CAISESRGNTIYF	TGTGCCATCAGTGAGTCACGTGGAAACACCATATATTTT
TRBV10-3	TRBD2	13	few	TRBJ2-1	CAIRGLLYNEQFF	TGTGCCATCAGGGGACTACTTTACAATGAGCAGTTCTTC
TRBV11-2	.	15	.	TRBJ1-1	CASSLRGATALEAFF	TGTGCCAGCAGCTTAAGGGGCGCGACAGCCCTTGAAGCTTTCTTT
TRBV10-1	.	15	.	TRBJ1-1	CASSERTGGDTEAFF	TGCGCCAGCAGTGAGCGGACGGGGGGGGACACTGAAGCTTTCTTT
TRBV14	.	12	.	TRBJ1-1	CASSPGTRLAFF	TGTGCCAGCAGCCCCGGTACGAGGTTGGCTTTCTTT
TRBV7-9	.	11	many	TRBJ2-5	CASSAGETQYF	TGTGCCAGCAGCGCGGGAGAGACCCAGTACTTC
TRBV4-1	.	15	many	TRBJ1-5	CASSQDPPSNQPQHF	TGCGCCAGCAGCCAAGACCCTCCGAGTAATCAGCCCCAGCATTTT
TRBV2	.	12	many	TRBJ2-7	CASKGESSEQYF	TGTGCCAGCAAGGGCGAATCCAGCGAGCAGTACTTC
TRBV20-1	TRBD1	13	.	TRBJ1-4	CSAGDRGNEKLFF	TGCAGTGCAGGGGACAGGGGGAACGAAAAACTGTTTTTT
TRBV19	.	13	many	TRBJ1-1	CASSMVRGSEAFF	TGTGCCAGTAGTATGGTTCGGGGCAGTGAAGCTTTCTTT
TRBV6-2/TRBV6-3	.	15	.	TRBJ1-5	CASSLGTFTGQPQHF	TGTGCCAGCAGCCTCGGGACGTTTACCGGTCAGCCCCAGCATTTT
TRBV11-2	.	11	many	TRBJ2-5	CASSQPETQYF	TGTGCCAGCAGCCAGCCGGAGACCCAGTACTTC
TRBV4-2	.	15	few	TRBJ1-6	CASSQEGGDNSPLHF	TGTGCCAGCAGCCAAGAAGGGGGGGACAATTCACCCCTCCACTTT
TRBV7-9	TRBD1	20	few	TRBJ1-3	CASSQDRTGGSILSGNTIYF	TGTGCCAGCAGCCAAGATCGGACAGGGGGCTCAATACTCTCTGGAAACACCATATATTTT
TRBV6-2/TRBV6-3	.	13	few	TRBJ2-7	CASSLAVTYEQYF	TGTGCCAGCAGTTTGGCGGTCACCTACGAGCAGTACTTC
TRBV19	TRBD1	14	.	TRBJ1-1	CASISQGWDTEAFF	TGTGCCAGTATTTCACAGGGGTGGGACACTGAAGCTTTCTTT
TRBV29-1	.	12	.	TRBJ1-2	CSVSRGLYGYTF	TGCAGCGTCTCTAGGGGACTCTATGGCTACACCTTC
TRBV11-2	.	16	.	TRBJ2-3	CASSLSSERPTDTQYF	TGTGCCAGCAGCCTCTCGTCGGAGCGGCCCACAGATACGCAGTATTTT
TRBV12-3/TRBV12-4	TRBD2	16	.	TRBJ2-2	CASSLLAGVHTGELFF	TGTGCCAGCAGTTTATTAGCGGGAGTGCACACCGGGGAGCTGTTTTTT
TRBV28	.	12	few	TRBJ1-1	CASSTLYGEAFF	TGTGCCAGCAGTACTCTCTATGGGGAAGCTTTCTTT
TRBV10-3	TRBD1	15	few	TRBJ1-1	CAISALQGGDTEAFF	TGTGCCATCAGTGCCTTACAGGGGGGAGACACTGAAGCTTTCTTT
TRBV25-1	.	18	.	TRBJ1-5	CACSARDPLTGSNQPQHF	.
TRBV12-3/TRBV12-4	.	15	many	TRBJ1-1	CASSLVGLSNTEAFF	TGTGCCAGCAGTTTAGTGGGGCTATCGAACACTGAAGCTTTCTTT
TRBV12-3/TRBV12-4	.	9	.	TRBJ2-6	CASRDGQTF	TGTGCCAGCAGGGACGGACAGACTTTC
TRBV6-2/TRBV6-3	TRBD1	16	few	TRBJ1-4	CASSGLDRGSEEKLFF	TGTGCCAGCAGTGGACTGGACAGGGGGTCCGAAGAAAAACTGTTTTTT
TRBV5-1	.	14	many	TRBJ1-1	CASSLPSQNTEAFF	TGCGCCAGCAGCTTACCCTCCCAGAACACTGAAGCTTTCTTT
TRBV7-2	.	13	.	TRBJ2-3	CASSREAQDTQYF	TGTGCCAGCAGCCGGGAAGCTCAAGATACGCAGTATTTT
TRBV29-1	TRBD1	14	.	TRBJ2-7	CSQMLGQNTYEQYF	TGCAGCCAGATGTTGGGACAGAACACCTACGAGCAGTACTTC
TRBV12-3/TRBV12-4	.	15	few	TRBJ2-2	CASSLIASNTGELFF	TGTGCCAGCAGTTTAATAGCGTCGAACACCGGGGAGCTGTTTTTT
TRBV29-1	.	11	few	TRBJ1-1	CSVAGELEAFF	TGCAGCGTTGCCGGAGAGCTTGAAGCTTTCTTT
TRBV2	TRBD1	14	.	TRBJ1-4	CASRGDSPNEKLFF	TGTGCCAGCAGGGGGGACAGCCCTAATGAAAAACTGTTTTTT
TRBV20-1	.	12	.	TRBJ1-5	CSVGDGARARHF	.
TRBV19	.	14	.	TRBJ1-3	CASSIGNSGNTIYF	TGTGCCAGTAGTATCGGGAATTCTGGAAACACCATATATTTT